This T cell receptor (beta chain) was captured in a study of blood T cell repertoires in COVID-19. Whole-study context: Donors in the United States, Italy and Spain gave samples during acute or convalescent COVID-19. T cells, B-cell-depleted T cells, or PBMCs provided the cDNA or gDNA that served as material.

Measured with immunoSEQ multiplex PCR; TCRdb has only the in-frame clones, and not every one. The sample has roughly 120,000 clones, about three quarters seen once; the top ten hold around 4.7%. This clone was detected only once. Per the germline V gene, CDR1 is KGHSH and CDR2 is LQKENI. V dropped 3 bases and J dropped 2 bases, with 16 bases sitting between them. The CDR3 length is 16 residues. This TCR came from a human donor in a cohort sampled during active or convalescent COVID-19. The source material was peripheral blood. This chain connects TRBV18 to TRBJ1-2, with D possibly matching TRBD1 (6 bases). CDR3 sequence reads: CASSPFDAGTNYGYTF. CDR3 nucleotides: TGTGCCAGCTCACCGTTCGATGCTGGGACAAACTATGGCTACACCTTC.